The present entry profiles one T cell receptor beta chain with its context. Its specificity is not known. Treatment: oral pan-JAK inhibitor, 5-10 mg twice daily. This sample was taken from a study of CD8+ T cells in alopecia areata. Study as a whole: At a dose of 5 to 10 mg twice daily, oral tofacitinib was given to treated patients. Scoring treated patients' severity relied on the percentage of scalp area affected.

Following extraction, RNA underwent reverse transcription to cDNA, which served as the sequencing template. TCRdb's copy holds only in-frame clones and misses some; the assay was immunoSEQ multiplex PCR. The data hold some 170,000 clones, with about three fifths observed a single time. Overall study results and limits: Tofacitinib significantly reduced both scalp clonality and expanded CD8+ clones among the top 100.

The sequence came from a human donor with alopecia areata. The sequencing used CD4+ T cells sorted from blood, collected at approximately week 61, from a patient treated with tofacitinib.

The CDR3 spells CASSPVFKGLNTEAFF. CDR3 DNA sequence: TGTGCCAGCAGCCCCGTGTTTAAGGGCTTGAACACTGAAGCTTTCTTT. This rearrangement joins TRBV7-9 to TRBJ1-1; D uncertain. The CDR3 has 16 residues. Looked up from germline, CDR1 is SEHNR and CDR2 is FQNEAQ (reference sequence). Trimming took off 5 bases at V and 0 bases at J, with 16 bases between the two ends.